The rows below give T cell receptor beta chains drawn from one sample of a study of metastatic and nonmetastatic thyroid tumors. TCRdb re-clonotyped the PCR reads through MiXCR. The table has about 40,000 clones, 11% seen once. The sequencing sample was made of blood. The receptors stem from a female donor with papillary thyroid cancer or a benign thyroid nodule (not recorded which). Some clones in this sample may be carry-over from other donors' samples. The CDR3 runs from the conserved cysteine through the conserved F or W. The D gene is left open where the match is weak. Not every row has a clone size; where given, it reads once, few, many or a size class.

v_call,clone_size,j_call,d_call,cdr3_aa,cdr3_nt
TRBV6-1,many,TRBJ2-7,TRBD1,CASRRQQGAPYEQYF,TGTGCCAGCAGGCGCCAACAGGGGGCTCCCTACGAGCAGTACTTC
TRBV6-1,-,TRBJ1-2,TRBD1,CVISEAQGEGGYTF,TGTGTCATCAGTGAAGCTCAGGGGGAGGGTGGCTACACCTTC
TRBV4-2,many,TRBJ2-1,-,CASSQERANEQFF,TGTGCCAGCAGCCAAGAGAGGGCCAATGAGCAGTTCTTC
TRBV10-3,many,TRBJ2-1,TRBD2,CASRTSGSTEQFF,TGTGCCAGTAGGACTAGCGGGAGTACTGAGCAGTTCTTC
TRBV27,few,TRBJ1-2,TRBD1,CASSDRGQTARNGYTF,TGTGCCAGCAGTGATCGGGGACAGACCGCTAGGAATGGCTACACCTTC
TRBV6-2/TRBV6-3,few,TRBJ2-7,-,CASSPSLLGGYGIGEQYF,TGTGCCAGCAGCCCCTCACTTTTAGGTGGATACGGCATCGGCGAGCAGTACTTC
TRBV14,many,TRBJ1-6,-,CASSRSQINSPLHF,TGTGCCAGCAGCCGTTCACAGATTAATTCACCCCTCCACTTT
TRBV24-1,many,TRBJ1-4,TRBD1,CATSGAQGAGEKLFF,TGTGCCACCAGTGGCGCACAGGGGGCAGGGGAAAAACTGTTTTTT
TRBV20-1,-,TRBJ1-1,TRBD1,CSAKNRGLSNTEAFF,TGCAGTGCTAAGAACAGGGGGCTGTCGAACACTGAAGCTTTCTTT
TRBV24-1,many,TRBJ2-1,TRBD2,CATSDLLSGSRGEQFF,TGTGCCACCAGTGATTTGCTTAGCGGGAGTAGGGGTGAGCAGTTCTTC
TRBV20-1,-,TRBJ1-6,-,CSARTVSNSPLHF,TGCAGTGCACGGACAGTCTCGAATTCACCCCTCCACTTT
TRBV20-1,many,TRBJ2-2,TRBD2,CSAKAGGRNTGELFF,TGCAGTGCTAAAGCGGGAGGACGGAACACCGGGGAGCTGTTTTTT
TRBV5-1,-,TRBJ2-3,TRBD2,CASSPWGGSGSTDTQYF,TGCGCCAGCAGCCCATGGGGGGGGAGCGGTAGCACAGATACACAGTATTTT
TRBV6-1,many,TRBJ2-7,TRBD1,CASSGGRTGGTYEQYF,TGTGCCAGCAGTGGGGGTAGGACAGGGGGAACCTACGAGCAGTACTTC
TRBV12-3/TRBV12-4,many,TRBJ2-7,-,CASSLGPSYEQYF,TGTGCCAGCAGTTTAGGGCCGTCCTACGAGCAGTACTTC
TRBV7-3,many,TRBJ2-1,-,CASSFQGNEQFF,TGTGCCAGCAGCTTCCAGGGGAATGAGCAGTTCTTC
TRBV5-6,many,TRBJ1-6,-,CASSDGRYSYNSPLHF,TGTGCCAGCAGCGACGGACGGTACTCCTATAATTCACCCCTCCACTTT
TRBV28,few,TRBJ2-7,-,CASSPWGLYEQYF,TGTGCCAGCAGTCCATGGGGCTTGTACGAGCAGTACTTC
TRBV7-9,many,TRBJ1-1,-,CASSSPGVRDTEAFF,TGTGCCAGCAGCTCCCCGGGGGTGAGGGACACTGAAGCTTTCTTT
TRBV7-2,many,TRBJ2-7,-,CASRSPGVGSEQYF,TGTGCCAGCAGGTCCCCAGGGGTTGGGTCTGAGCAGTACTTC
TRBV5-1,many,TRBJ2-6,TRBD1,CASSPQQGIANVLTF,TGCGCCAGCAGCCCCCAACAGGGGATCGCCAACGTCCTGACTTTC
TRBV19,many,TRBJ1-5,TRBD1,CATRTGRQPQHF,TGTGCCACTAGGACAGGGCGGCAGCCCCAGCATTTT
TRBV11-1,many,TRBJ1-1,-,CASSLVGGRGSGTEAFF,TGTGCCAGCAGCTTAGTGGGTGGCAGGGGCTCCGGCACTGAAGCTTTCTTT